The next 24 T cell receptor beta chains were all read from a single sample in a study of T-cell reconstitution after alpha-beta-depleted transplantation in children. Preparation of the TCRbeta library was carried out with unique molecular identifiers. TCRdb re-analysed the PCR reads in MiXCR, keeping a single row per CDR3 protein. The sample shows about 200,000 distinct CDR3 sequences, 8.4% of them seen only once. Sequenced material: PBMCs, mostly from graft donor cells, taken 360 days after TCRalphabeta/CD19-depleted stem cell transplant. The receptors derive from a male patient aged 2 to 10 who had a stem cell transplant for acute myeloid leukemia, so the T cells may come from the graft donor.

This clonotype was picked up many times. The J gene is TRBJ2-1, the V gene TRBV20-1; tentatively, D is TRBD2 (5 bases). The ends were cut back, 5 bases at V and 8 bases at J, with 16 bases in the middle. In germline, CDR1 is DFQATT, CDR2 SNEGSKA (reference sequence). The CDR3 has 13 residues. The CDR3 DNA follows: TGCAGTGCTCCTTCGATCCCGGACTATGAGCAGTTCTTC. Translated, it gives CSAPSIPDYEQFF.

A few counts support this clonotype. The J gene is TRBJ2-3, the V gene TRBV10-3; D tentatively fits TRBD1 or TRBD2 (5 bases each). The CDR3 is made up of 13 amino acids. The germline V and J ends were trimmed by 8 bases and 2 bases, with 11 bases remaining between them. CDR1 and CDR2 (germline): ENHRY, SYGVKD. The CDR3 sequence is CAISPGTTDTQYF. The DNA for the CDR3 is TGTGCCATCTCTCCGGGGACCACAGATACGCAGTATTTT.

This clonotype was observed at least ten times. V and J are TRBV5-1 and TRBJ2-3; maybe TRBD2 (7 bases). The germline gives CDR1 SGHRS, CDR2 YFSETQ. The germline V and J ends were trimmed by 2 bases and 6 bases, with 16 bases remaining between them. The CDR3 has 15 residues. Here the CDR3 reads CASSFRGGMMDTQYF. The CDR3 DNA is TGCGCCAGCAGCTTTAGGGGGGGCATGATGGATACGCAGTATTTT.

This clonotype was seen repeatedly, ten times or more. V and J are TRBV29-1 and TRBJ2-3, with unresolved D. V was cut by 8 bases and J by 3 bases, with 12 bases left in between. CDR3 length: 12 residues. CDR1 is SQVTM, CDR2 ANQGSEA, per germline. The CDR3 DNA sequence: TGCAGCTCCTGTGTTCTTACAGATACGCAGTATTTT. It is translated as CSSCVLTDTQYF.

This clonotype was picked up many times. The rearrangement uses TRBV12-3 or TRBV12-4 and TRBJ1-2; no firm D call. V shed 5 bases and J shed 8 bases, with 15 bases lying between them. The CDR3 is 13 amino acids. The CDR3 nucleotides are TGTGCCAGCAGTCCTACTCCCTCGCGGGGCTACACCTTC. This sequence encodes CASSPTPSRGYTF.

This clonotype occurred many times. V gene TRBV12-5 combines with J gene TRBJ2-5; 12 bases map to TRBD2. CDR3 length: 12 residues. CDR1 is LGHNT, CDR2 FRNRAP, per germline. V dropped 5 bases and J dropped 11; count of bases not matched to a gene: 3. As DNA, the CDR3 is TGTGCTAGTGGTAAAGGACTAGCGGGACAGTACTTC. Residues: CASGKGLAGQYF. Using reference TRBV12-5 and TRBJ2-5 for the parts outside the CDR3, the full variable domain is DARVTQTPRHKVTEMGQEVTMRCQPILGHNTVFWYRQTMMQGLELLAYFRNRAPLDDSGMPKDRFSAEMPDATLATLKIQPSEPRDSAVYFCASGKGLAGQYFGPGTRLLVL.

In its sample, this clonotype was seen many times. In nucleotides, the CDR3 is TGCGCCAGCAGCTTGGTGGAAGGCAGACAGGGCTACGAGCAGTACTTC. Its translation is CASSLVEGRQGYEQYF. The chain combines TRBV5-1 with TRBJ2-7; 7 bases are a match to TRBD1. Losses at the gene ends were 0 bases for V and 3 bases for J; bases not matched to a gene: 9. There are 16 residues in the CDR3. Germline CDR1 and CDR2: SGHRS and YFSETQ.

The table lists this clonotype with many counts. The chain is built from TRBV5-1 and TRBJ2-3; 13 bases match TRBD2. Germline trimming cut 4 bases from V and 4 bases from J; bases unmatched to any gene: 6. This CDR3 is built from 16 residues. CDR1 and CDR2 from the germline V gene are SGHRS and YFSETQ. The CDR3 DNA reads as TGCGCCAGCAGCCGAGGACTAGCGGGAGCTGCAGATACGCAGTATTTT. Residues: CASSRGLAGAADTQYF.

CDR3 nucleotides: TGTGCCAGCAGCCAAACTCCCGGGACAGGGGTTTCACCCCTCCACTTT. This sequence encodes CASSQTPGTGVSPLHF. This chain connects TRBV4-2 to TRBJ1-6; 10 bases match TRBD1. The germline V gene encodes CDR1 LGHNA and CDR2 YNFKEQ. The length of the CDR3 is 16 residues. J gave up 9 bases and V 2 bases, and 7 bases lay outside the gene matches.

In its sample, this clonotype was seen many times. V is TRBV12-3 or TRBV12-4 and J is TRBJ2-2; the D is unclear. CDR3 size: 14 residues. Trimming pared 6 bases from V and 6 bases from J, leaving 14 bases between. The CDR3: CASRLRSVAGELFF. CDR3 in DNA: TGTGCCAGCAGACTTAGATCAGTGGCCGGGGAGCTGTTTTTT.

Many counts were recorded for this clonotype. This sequence joins TRBV14 and TRBJ2-3; TRBD2 might be the D (5 bases). Germline V gene lookup returns CDR1 SGHDN and CDR2 FVKESK. The CDR3 length is 14 residues. V shed 0 bases and J shed 3 bases, with 7 bases lying between them. CDR3 DNA: TGTGCCAGCAGCCAAGATTCGGGGACAGATACGCAGTATTTT. It yields the protein CASSQDSGTDTQYF.

This clonotype was recorded many times. The chain links TRBV4-1 to TRBJ2-3; 11 nucleotides agree with TRBD2. V shed 3 bases, J shed 2 bases, and the junction held 7 bases outside the gene matches. The CDR3 length is 17 residues. The germline V gene has CDR1 MGHRA and CDR2 YSYEKL. The CDR3 nucleotides are TGCGCCAGCAGCCACGCTCGGACTAGCGGGTTCACAGATACGCAGTATTTT. This codes for CASSHARTSGFTDTQYF.

The V and J genes are TRBV5-1 and TRBJ2-1; D might be TRBD2 (6 bases). Trimming cost V 2 bases and J 5 bases, with 14 bases left between them. The V gene's germline CDR1 is SGHRS and CDR2 YFSETQ. The CDR3 contains 15 residues. CDR3 loop: CASSFLVEGDNEQFF. The CDR3 bases are TGCGCCAGCAGCTTCTTAGTGGAGGGAGACAATGAGCAGTTCTTC.

The chain joins TRBV20-1 to TRBJ2-4; D is possibly TRBD1 or TRBD2 (6 bases each). The V end was cut by 0 bases, the J end by 6 bases, with 18 bases between. The CDR3 consists of 16 residues. From germline, CDR1 is DFQATT and CDR2 SNEGSKA (reference sequence). The CDR3 DNA is TGCAGTGCTAGAGAGATGGGCCGGGGGCCTACAAACATTCAGTACTTC. Residues: CSAREMGRGPTNIQYF.

This clonotype was counted between two and nine times. The V gene is TRBV5-1, the J gene TRBJ2-3; 7 positions agree with TRBD1. This CDR3 is built from 13 residues. The germline V gene encodes CDR1 SGHRS and CDR2 YFSETQ. V shed 7 bases, J shed 7 bases, and the junction held 9 bases outside the gene matches. The DNA for the CDR3 is TGCGCCAGCGGAAGACAGGGAAAGAATACGCAGTATTTT. Translated, it gives CASGRQGKNTQYF.

The chain has TRBV9 and TRBJ2-1; TRBD2 matches 14 bases. This CDR3 has 15 residues. Germline V gene lookup returns CDR1 SGDLS and CDR2 YYNGEE. V trimming: 6 bases; J trimming: 9 bases; junction bases outside the gene matches: 8. CDR3 residues: CASTVLGTSGGEQFF. CDR3 coding DNA: TGTGCCAGCACCGTCTTGGGGACTAGCGGGGGTGAGCAGTTCTTC.

This clonotype was detected a few times. A junction end diverges from the germline sequence, so it may reflect a read error. The J gene is TRBJ2-7, the V gene TRBV6-5, with D maybe TRBD2 (6 bases). Germline V gene data show CDR1 as MNHEY and CDR2 as SVGAGI. The CDR3 spans 15 residues. CDR3 loop: CASSYSGPAGFEKYF. The CDR3 DNA follows: TGTGCCAGCAGTTACTCGGGACCGGCGGGGTTCGAGAAGTACTTC.

This clonotype was counted a few times. The chain employs TRBV18 and TRBJ2-7, with D possibly matching TRBD2 (5 bases). Germline assignment: CDR1 KGHSH and CDR2 LQKENI. V lost 3 bases, J lost 2 bases, and 11 bases lay in between. CDR3 length: 14 amino acids. The CDR3 region is CASSPGAETYEQYF. The CDR3 coding sequence is TGTGCCAGCTCACCGGGAGCGGAAACCTACGAGCAGTACTTC.

Only a few counts were recorded for this clonotype. V is TRBV5-6 and J is TRBJ1-5; unclear D gene. The CDR3 runs 17 residues. Germline lookup yields CDR1 SGHDT and CDR2 YYEEEE. V was shortened by 1 base and J by 1 base, with 15 bases between the two germline ends. This CDR3 is CASSLMHGFGSNQPQHF. In DNA form, the CDR3 reads TGTGCCAGCAGCTTGATGCACGGGTTTGGGAGCAATCAGCCCCAGCATTTT.

A few counts support this clonotype. J is TRBJ2-3 and V is TRBV3-1; 7 positions agree with TRBD2. Germline V gene data show CDR1 as LGHDT and CDR2 as YNNKEL (reference sequence). The CDR3 extends over 16 amino acids. J was trimmed by 2 bases and V by 1 base; bases with no gene match: 6. The CDR3 is CASSQVTGTTTDTQYF. CDR3 coding DNA: TGTGCCAGCAGCCAAGTCACCGGGACTACCACAGATACGCAGTATTTT.

The rearrangement joins TRBV20-1 to TRBJ2-1, with unresolved D. This CDR3 is 13 amino acids long. V was pared by 5 bases and J by 3 bases, with 11 bases between. From germline, CDR1 is DFQATT and CDR2 SNEGSKA (reference sequence). CDR3 sequence (DNA): TGCAGTGCTCCTTGGTTAGTCTACAATGAGCAGTTCTTC. Translation gives CSAPWLVYNEQFF.

V usage is TRBV9 and J usage is TRBJ1-2; no clear D gene. Per the germline V gene, CDR1 is SGDLS and CDR2 is YYNGEE. Trimming took off 3 bases at V and 4 bases at J, with 16 bases between the two ends. There are 15 residues in the CDR3. For the CDR3, the DNA is TGTGCCAGCAGCGAATGGACGGAGAGTGGCTATGGCTACACCTTC. This translates into CASSEWTESGYGYTF.

This rearrangement joins TRBV12-3 or TRBV12-4 to TRBJ2-1; D is unresolved. The V and J ends lost 5 bases and 8 bases respectively, with 19 bases between them. The CDR3 extends over 15 amino acids. CDR3 amino acids: CASSRARIKIDEQFF. CDR3 coding DNA: TGTGCCAGCAGTCGGGCTAGGATAAAAATCGATGAGCAGTTCTTC.

The chain joins TRBV19 to TRBJ1-5, with 7 bases lining up with TRBD1. CDR1 and CDR2 (germline): LNHDA, SQIVND (reference sequence). The J segment lost 2 bases and the V segment lost 2 bases, leaving 0 bases of the junction unmatched. The CDR3 extends over 14 amino acids. DNA for the CDR3: TGTGCCAGTAGTATACAGGGGGGCAATCAGCCCCAGCATTTT. Residues: CASSIQGGNQPQHF.